Presented here are 2 T cell receptor beta chains from one specimen sequenced in a study of CD4 T cell repertoires and nickel. MiXCR, run by TCRdb on the RT-PCR reads, gives a single entry per CDR3 protein. The table records 450 to 550 distinct CDR3 sequences, 45% to 60% of them present only once. The sample consisted of CD4+ T cells from blood, not recorded whether cultured. Source of these receptors: a human donor in a nickel allergy study, with or without nickel allergy (not recorded which). It is not recorded whether this sample comes from one donor or several.

The chain uses TRBV7-2 and TRBJ2-5, with a tentative D call TRBD2 (6 bases). V lost 1 base to trimming and J lost 4 bases, with 13 bases between them. Germline-derived CDR1 and CDR2 are SGHTA and FQGNSA. CDR3 length: 15 residues. CDR3 in DNA: TGTGCCAGCAGCTTAGGCATCAGGGACTCAGAGACCCAGTACTTC. Translated: CASSLGIRDSETQYF.

This chain connects TRBV19 to TRBJ1-1; D gene uncertain. This CDR3 is built from 11 residues. Trimming removed 10 bases from V and 4 bases from J, with 10 bases in between. Germline values: CDR1 LNHDA, CDR2 SQIVND (reference sequence). The CDR3 coding sequence is TGTGCCACCAGGCACAGCACTGAAGCTTTCTTT. Protein product: CATRHSTEAFF.